These T cell receptor beta chains were read from a single sample in a study of shared clonotypes between healthy human individuals. The assay was immunoSEQ multiplex PCR, and TCRdb's table has in-frame clones only and misses some. The sample holds 2,500,000 or so clones, under 95% seen once. The material sequenced was naive CD4+ T cells from PBMCs. These receptors all come from a man aged 18 to 30 in good health. Some clones in this sample may be carry-over from other donors' samples. Each CDR3 is given without its conserved first and last residue. Fields, in order: V gene, J gene, CDR3 protein.

>TRBV25-1|TRBJ2-3
ASSELGGQGAADTQY
>TRBV10-3|TRBJ1-5
AISEARDRVPQH
>TRBV5-1|TRBJ2-7
ASSLGTGGWNEQY
>TRBV28|TRBJ1-4
ANTEAGATNEKLF
>TRBV7-3|TRBJ2-3
ASSLSPAGGTDTQY
>TRBV6-1|TRBJ2-3
ASSVDRGQADTQY
>TRBV29-1|TRBJ1-4
SGDRVGGEKLF
>TRBV28|TRBJ2-7
ASTTAGTGGYGQY
>TRBV11-2|TRBJ2-1
ASSLGANSYNEQF
>TRBV29-1|TRBJ1-1
SVGLNTEAF
>TRBV18|TRBJ2-7
ASSLSPNYEQY
>TRBV15|TRBJ1-3
ATSREVLITGNPGNTIY
>TRBV4-3|TRBJ1-4
ASSQAQGHRGEKLF
>TRBV5-6|TRBJ1-2
ASSLAAWRNYGYT
>TRBV5-1|TRBJ1-2
ASRLSGTGLGGYT
>TRBV10-1|TRBJ2-3
ASSQGETDTQY
>TRBV4-3|TRBJ2-3
ASSQGALAGSSTDTQY
>TRBV4-2|TRBJ2-7
ASSQEAGPYEQY
>TRBV5-1|TRBJ2-3
ASSSGRFFTDTQY
>TRBV7-9|TRBJ2-2
ASSSLTSSLTGELF
>TRBV10-3|TRBJ1-1
AISESTGTVNTEAF
>TRBV14|TRBJ2-1
ASSQVFSGGNEQF
>TRBV7-9|TRBJ2-3
ASSLGSGSTDTQY
>TRBV7-2|TRBJ2-1
ASSSAQAGHTNNEQF
>TRBV28|TRBJ1-1
ASTVGGAPPGTEAF